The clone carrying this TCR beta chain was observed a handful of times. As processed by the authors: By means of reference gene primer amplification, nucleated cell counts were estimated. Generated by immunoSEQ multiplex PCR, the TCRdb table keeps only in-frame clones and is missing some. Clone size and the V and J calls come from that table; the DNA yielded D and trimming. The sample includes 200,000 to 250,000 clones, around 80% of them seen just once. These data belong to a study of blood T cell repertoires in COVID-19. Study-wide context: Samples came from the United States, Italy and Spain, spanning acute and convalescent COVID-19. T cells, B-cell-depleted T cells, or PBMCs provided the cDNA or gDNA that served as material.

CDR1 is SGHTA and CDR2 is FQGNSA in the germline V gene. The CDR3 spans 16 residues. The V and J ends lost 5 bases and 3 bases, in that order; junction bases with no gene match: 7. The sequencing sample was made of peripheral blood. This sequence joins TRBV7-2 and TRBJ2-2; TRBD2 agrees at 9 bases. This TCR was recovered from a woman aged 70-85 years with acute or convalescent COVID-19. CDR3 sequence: CASSPSGTVHTGELFF. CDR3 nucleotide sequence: TGTGCCAGCAGCCCTAGCGGGACAGTTCACACCGGGGAGCTGTTTTTT. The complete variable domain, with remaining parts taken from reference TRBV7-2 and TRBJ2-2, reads GAGVSQSPSNKVTEKGKDVELRCDPISGHTALYWYRQSLGQGLEFLIYFQGNSAPDKSGLPSDRFSAERTGGSVSTLTIQRTQQEDSAVYLCASSPSGTVHTGELFFGEGSRLTVL.